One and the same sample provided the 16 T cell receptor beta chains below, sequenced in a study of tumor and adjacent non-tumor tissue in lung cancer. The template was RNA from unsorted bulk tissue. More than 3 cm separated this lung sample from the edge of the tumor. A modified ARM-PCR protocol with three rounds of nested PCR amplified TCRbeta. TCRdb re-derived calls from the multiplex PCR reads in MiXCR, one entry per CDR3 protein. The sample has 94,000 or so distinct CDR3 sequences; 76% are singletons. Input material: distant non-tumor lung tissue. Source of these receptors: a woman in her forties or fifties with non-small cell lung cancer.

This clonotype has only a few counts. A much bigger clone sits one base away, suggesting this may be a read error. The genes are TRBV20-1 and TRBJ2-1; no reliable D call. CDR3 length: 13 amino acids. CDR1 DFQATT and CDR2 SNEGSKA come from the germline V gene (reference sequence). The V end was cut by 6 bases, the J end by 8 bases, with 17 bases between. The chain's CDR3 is CSANNRVVDEQFF. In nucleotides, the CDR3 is TGCAGTGCCAATAACCGGGTGGTGGATGAGCAGTTCTTC.

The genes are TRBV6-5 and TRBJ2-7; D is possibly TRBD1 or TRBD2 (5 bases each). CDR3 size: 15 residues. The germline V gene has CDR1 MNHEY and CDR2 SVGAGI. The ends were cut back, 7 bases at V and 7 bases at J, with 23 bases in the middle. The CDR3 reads CASTAFGREQGEQYF. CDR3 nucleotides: TGTGCCAGCACCGCATTCGGCAGGGAGCAAGGAGAGCAGTACTTC.

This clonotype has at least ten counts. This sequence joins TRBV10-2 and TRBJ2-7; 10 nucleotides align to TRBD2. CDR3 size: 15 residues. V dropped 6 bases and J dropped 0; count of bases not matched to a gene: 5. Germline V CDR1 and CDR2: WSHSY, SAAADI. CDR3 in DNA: TGCGCCAGCAGACTCGGGACTAGCGTCTCCTACGAGCAGTACTTC. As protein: CASRLGTSVSYEQYF.

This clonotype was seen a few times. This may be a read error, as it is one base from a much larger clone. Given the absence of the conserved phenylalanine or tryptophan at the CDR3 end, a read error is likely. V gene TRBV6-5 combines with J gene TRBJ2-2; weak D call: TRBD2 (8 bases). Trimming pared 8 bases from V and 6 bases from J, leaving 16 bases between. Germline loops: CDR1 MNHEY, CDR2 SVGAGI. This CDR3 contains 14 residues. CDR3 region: CASGFSGTAGELFL. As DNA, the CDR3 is TGTGCCAGCGGGTTTAGCGGGACAGCCGGGGAGCTGTTTCTT.

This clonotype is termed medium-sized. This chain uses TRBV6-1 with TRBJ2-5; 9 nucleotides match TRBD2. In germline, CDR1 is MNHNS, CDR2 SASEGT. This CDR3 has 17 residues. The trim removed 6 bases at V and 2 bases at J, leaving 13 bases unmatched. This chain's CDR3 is CASSRSEAGGGQETQYF. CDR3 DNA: TGTGCCAGCAGCCGAAGCGAGGCGGGAGGGGGTCAAGAGACCCAGTACTTC.

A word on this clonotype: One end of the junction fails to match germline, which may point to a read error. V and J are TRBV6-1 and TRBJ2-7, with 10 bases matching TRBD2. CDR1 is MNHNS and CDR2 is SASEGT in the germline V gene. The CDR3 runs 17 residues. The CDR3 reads CVSNEAVRTSGTYEQYF. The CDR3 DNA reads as TGTGTCAGCAATGAAGCGGTTCGGACTAGCGGAACCTACGAGCAGTACTTC.

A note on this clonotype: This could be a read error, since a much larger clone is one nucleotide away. The CDR3 loop is CASSKTGNHNEQFF. The CDR3 DNA is TGTGCCAGCAGCAAGACAGGGAATCACAATGAGCAGTTCTTC. V is TRBV7-9 and J is TRBJ2-1, with 7 positions matching TRBD1. Germline lookup yields CDR1 SEHNR and CDR2 FQNEAQ (reference sequence). With 5 bases clipped from V and 5 bases from J, the junction kept 6 bases outside the gene matches. The CDR3 length is 14 residues.

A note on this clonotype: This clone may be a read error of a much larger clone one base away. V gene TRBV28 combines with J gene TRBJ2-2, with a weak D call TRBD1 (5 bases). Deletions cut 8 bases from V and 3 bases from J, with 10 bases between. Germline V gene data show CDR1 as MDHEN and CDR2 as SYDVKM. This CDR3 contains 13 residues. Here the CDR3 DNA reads TGTGCCAGCGTTCAGGGTGACACCGGGGAGCTGTTTTTT. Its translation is CASVQGDTGELFF.

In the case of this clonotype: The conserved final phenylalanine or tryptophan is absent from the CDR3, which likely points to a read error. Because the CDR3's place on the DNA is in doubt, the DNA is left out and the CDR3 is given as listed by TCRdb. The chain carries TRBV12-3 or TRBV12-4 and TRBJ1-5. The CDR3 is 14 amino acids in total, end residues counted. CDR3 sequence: CASKTKGGDQPPHL.

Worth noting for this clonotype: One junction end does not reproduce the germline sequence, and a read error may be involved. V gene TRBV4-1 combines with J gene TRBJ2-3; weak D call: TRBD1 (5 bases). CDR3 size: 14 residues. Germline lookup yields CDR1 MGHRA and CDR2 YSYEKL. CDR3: CASNQDGVTDTQYF. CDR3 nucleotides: TGCGCCAGCAACCAAGATGGGGTGACAGATACGCAGTACTTT.

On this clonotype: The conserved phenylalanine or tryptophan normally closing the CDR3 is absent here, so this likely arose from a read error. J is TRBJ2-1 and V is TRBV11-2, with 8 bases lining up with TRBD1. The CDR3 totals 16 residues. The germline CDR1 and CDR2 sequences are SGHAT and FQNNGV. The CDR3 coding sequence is TGTGCCAGCAGATTAGAGGCAGGACAGGGTATGAATGAGCAGTTCTCC. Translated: CASRLEAGQGMNEQFS.

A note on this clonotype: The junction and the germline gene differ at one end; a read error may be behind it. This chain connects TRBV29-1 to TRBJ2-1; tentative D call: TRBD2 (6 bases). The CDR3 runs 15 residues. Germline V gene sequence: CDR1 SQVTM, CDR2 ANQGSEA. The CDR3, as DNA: TGCAGCGTTGAACTGTGCGGGAACTCCTACAATGAACAGTTCTTC. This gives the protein CSVELCGNSYNEQFF.

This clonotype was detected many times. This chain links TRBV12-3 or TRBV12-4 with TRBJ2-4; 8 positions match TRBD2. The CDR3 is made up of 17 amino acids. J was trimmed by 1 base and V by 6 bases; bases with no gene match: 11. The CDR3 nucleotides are TGTGCCAGCAGCCCATACGGGGGGGTGGTTGCCAAAAACATTCAGTACTTC. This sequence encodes CASSPYGGVVAKNIQYF.

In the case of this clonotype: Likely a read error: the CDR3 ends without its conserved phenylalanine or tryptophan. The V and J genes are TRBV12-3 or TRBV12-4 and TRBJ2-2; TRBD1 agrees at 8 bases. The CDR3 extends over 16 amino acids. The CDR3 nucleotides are TGTGCCAGCAGTTTAGGGACAGGGACACACACCGTGGAGCTGTTTCTT. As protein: CASSLGTGTHTVELFL.

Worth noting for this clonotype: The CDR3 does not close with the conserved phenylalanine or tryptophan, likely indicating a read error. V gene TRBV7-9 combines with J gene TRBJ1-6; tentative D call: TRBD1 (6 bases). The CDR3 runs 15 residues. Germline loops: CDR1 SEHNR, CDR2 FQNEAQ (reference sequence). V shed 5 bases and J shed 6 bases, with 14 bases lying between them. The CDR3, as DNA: TGTGCCAGCAGCATACAGGGATCTGGTAATTCACCCCTCCACTCT. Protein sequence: CASSIQGSGNSPLHS.

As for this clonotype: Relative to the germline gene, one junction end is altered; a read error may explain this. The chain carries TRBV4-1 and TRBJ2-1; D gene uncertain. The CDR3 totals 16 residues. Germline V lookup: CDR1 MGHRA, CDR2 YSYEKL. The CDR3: CAGSQVDILSYNEHFF. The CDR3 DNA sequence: TGCGCCGGCAGCCAAGTAGACATACTCTCCTACAATGAGCATTTCTTC.